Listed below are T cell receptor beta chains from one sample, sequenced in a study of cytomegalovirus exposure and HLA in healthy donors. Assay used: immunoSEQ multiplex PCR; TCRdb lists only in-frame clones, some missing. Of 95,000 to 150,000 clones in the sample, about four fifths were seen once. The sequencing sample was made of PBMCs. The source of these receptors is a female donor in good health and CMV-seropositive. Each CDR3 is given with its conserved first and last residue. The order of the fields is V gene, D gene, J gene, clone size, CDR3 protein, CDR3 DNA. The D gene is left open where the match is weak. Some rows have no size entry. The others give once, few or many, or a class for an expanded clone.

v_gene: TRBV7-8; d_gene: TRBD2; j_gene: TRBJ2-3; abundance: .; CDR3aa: CASSFSSGAHTDTQYF; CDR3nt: TGTGCCAGCAGCTTCTCTAGCGGGGCTCACACAGATACGCAGTATTTT
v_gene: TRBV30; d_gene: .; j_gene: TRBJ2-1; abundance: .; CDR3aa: CAWGETDYNEQFF; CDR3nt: TGTGCCTGGGGAGAGACGGACTACAATGAGCAGTTCTTC
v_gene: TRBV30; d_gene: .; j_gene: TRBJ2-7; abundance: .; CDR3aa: CAWSKGAYEQYF; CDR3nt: TGTGCCTGGAGTAAGGGGGCCTACGAGCAGTACTTC
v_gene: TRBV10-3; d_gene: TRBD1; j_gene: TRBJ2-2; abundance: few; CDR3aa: CAIGGQGSGTGELFF; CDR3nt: TGTGCCATTGGGGGACAGGGCTCCGGAACCGGGGAGCTGTTTTTT
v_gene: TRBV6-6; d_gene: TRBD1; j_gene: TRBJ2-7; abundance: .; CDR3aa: CASRRDSSYEQYF; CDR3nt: TGTGCCAGCAGACGGGACAGCTCCTACGAGCAGTACTTC
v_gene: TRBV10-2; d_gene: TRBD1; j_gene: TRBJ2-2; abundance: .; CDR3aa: CASSRQGRNTGELFF; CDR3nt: TGCGCCAGCAGTAGACAGGGACGGAACACCGGGGAGCTGTTTTTT
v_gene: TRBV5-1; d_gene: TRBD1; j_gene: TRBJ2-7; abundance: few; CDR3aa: CASSLTGGSSYEQYF; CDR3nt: TGCGCCAGCAGCTTGACAGGGGGAAGCTCCTACGAGCAGTACTTC
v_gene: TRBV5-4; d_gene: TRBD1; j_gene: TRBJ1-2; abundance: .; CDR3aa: CASSWGDRGNYGYTF; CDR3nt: TGTGCCAGCAGCTGGGGGGACAGGGGCAACTATGGCTACACCTTC
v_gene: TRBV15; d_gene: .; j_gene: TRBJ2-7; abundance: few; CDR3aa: CATSRGRQLPSYEQYF; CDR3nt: TGTGCCACCAGCAGAGGCAGACAGCTACCCTCCTACGAGCAGTACTTC
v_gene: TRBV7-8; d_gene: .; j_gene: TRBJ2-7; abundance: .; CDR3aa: CASLPNRPSADEQYF; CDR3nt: TGTGCCAGCCTTCCTAACAGGCCCAGCGCCGACGAGCAGTACTTC
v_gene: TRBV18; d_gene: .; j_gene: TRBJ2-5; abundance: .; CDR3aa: CASSPGILQETQYF; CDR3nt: TGTGCCAGCTCACCCGGTATTTTACAAGAGACCCAGTACTTC
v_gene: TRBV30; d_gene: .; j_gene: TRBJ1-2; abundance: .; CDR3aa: CAWSVSGGAYGYTF; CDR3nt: TGTGCCTGGAGTGTATCGGGGGGAGCCTATGGCTACACCTTC
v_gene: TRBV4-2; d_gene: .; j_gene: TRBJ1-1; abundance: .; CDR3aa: CASSLRRDLNTEAFF; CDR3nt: TGTGCCAGCAGCCTACGCCGGGATTTGAACACTGAAGCTTTCTTT
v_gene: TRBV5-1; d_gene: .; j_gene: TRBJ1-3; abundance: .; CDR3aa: CASSDSSSGNTIYF; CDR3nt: TGCGCCAGCAGCGACTCCTCCTCTGGAAACACCATATATTTT
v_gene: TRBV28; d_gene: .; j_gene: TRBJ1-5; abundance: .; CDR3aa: CASSSRGGRSNQPQHF; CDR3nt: TGTGCCAGCAGTTCCCGCGGGGGAAGGAGCAATCAGCCCCAGCATTTT
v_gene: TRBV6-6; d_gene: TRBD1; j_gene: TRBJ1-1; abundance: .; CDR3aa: CASRHQTGLEAFF; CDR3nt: TGTGCCAGCAGACATCAGACAGGGCTTGAAGCTTTCTTT
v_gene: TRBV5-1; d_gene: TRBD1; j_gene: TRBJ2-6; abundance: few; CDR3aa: CASSSGTGASGANVLTF; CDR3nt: TGCGCCAGCAGCTCCGGGACAGGAGCTTCTGGGGCCAACGTCCTGACTTTC
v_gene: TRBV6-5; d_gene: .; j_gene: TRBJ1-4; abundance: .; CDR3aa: CASGRGVNEKLFF; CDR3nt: TGTGCCAGCGGTCGCGGGGTGAATGAAAAACTGTTTTTT
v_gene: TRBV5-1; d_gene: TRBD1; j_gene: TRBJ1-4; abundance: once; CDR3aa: CASSLDRGATNEKLFF; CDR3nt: TGCGCCAGCAGCTTGGACAGGGGAGCAACTAATGAAAAACTGTTTTTT
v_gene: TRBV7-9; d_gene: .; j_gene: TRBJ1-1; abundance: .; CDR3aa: CASSRKTDSKAFF; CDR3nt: TGTGCCAGCAGTCGTAAGACAGATTCGAAAGCTTTCTTT
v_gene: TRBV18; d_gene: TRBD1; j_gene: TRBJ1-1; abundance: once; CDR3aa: CASSRQGEIEAFF; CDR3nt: TGTGCCAGCTCACGCCAGGGGGAAATAGAAGCTTTCTTT
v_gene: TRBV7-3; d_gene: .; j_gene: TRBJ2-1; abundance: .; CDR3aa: CASSLTVGRRSYNEQFF; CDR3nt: TGTGCCAGCAGCTTAACGGTAGGCAGGCGCTCCTACAATGAGCAGTTCTTC
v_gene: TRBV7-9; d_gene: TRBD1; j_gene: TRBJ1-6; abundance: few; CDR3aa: CASSRDRDNSPLHF; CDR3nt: TGTGCCAGCAGCCGGGACAGGGATAATTCACCCCTCCACTTT
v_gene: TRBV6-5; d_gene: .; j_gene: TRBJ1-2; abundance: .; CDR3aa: CASHDRPALAGYTF; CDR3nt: TGTGCCAGCCACGATCGTCCAGCCCTAGCCGGCTACACCTTC
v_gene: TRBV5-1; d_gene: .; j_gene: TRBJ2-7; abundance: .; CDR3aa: CASSLGMTSLYEQYF; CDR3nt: TGCGCCAGCAGCTTGGGAATGACAAGCCTCTACGAGCAGTACTTC
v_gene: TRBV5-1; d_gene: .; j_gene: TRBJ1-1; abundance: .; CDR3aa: CASSLDGLNTEAFF; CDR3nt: TGCGCCAGCAGCTTGGACGGACTCAACACTGAAGCTTTCTTT
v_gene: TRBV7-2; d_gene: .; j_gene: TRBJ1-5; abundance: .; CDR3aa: CASSLLGSYSNQPQHF; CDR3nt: TGTGCCAGCAGCTTATTGGGCAGCTATAGCAATCAGCCCCAGCATTTT
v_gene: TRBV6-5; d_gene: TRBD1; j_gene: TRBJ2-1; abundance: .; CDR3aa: CASSPALDRGHEQFF; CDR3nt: TGTGCCAGCAGTCCCGCCTTAGACAGGGGTCATGAGCAGTTCTTC
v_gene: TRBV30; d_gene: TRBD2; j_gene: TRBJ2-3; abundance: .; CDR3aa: CAWSVRAVGGGGQYF; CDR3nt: TGTGCCTGGAGTGTACGAGCGGTCGGCGGGGGAGGGCAGTATTTT
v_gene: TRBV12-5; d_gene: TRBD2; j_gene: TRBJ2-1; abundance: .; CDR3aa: CASGPAGGFSAGNEQFF; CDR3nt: TGTGCTAGTGGTCCAGCGGGGGGATTCTCCGCCGGCAATGAGCAGTTCTTC
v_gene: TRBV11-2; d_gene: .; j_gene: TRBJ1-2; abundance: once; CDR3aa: CASSLTYNYGYTF; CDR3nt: TGTGCCAGCAGCTTAACATATAACTATGGCTACACCTTC
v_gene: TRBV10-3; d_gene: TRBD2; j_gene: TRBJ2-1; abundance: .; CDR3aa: CAISPGLAGDASFSEQFF; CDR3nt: TGTGCCATCAGCCCTGGACTAGCGGGGGACGCGTCCTTTAGTGAGCAGTTCTTC
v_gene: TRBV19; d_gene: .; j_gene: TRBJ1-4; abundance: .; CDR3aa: CASSIAGAREKLFF; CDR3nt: TGTGCCAGTAGTATAGCAGGGGCGCGTGAAAAACTGTTTTTT
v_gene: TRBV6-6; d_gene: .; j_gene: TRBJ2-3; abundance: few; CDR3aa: CASSTGGTDTQYF; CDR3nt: TGTGCCAGCAGCACGGGGGGCACAGATACGCAGTATTTT
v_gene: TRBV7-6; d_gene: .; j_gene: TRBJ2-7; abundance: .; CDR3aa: CASSLAQGIYEQYF; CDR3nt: TGTGCCAGCAGCTTAGCGCAGGGAATTTACGAGCAGTACTTC
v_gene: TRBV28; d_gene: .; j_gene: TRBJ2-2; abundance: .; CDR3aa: CASSLAGSFTGELFF; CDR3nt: TGTGCCAGCAGTTTAGCGGGGTCATTCACCGGGGAGCTGTTTTTT
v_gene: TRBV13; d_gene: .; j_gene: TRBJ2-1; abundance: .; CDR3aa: CASSSRQFSRDEQFF; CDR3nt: TGTGCCAGCAGCTCCCGACAGTTCTCCCGGGATGAGCAGTTCTTC
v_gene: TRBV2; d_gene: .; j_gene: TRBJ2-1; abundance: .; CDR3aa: CASRSYNEQFF; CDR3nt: TGTGCCAGCAGGTCTTACAATGAGCAGTTCTTC